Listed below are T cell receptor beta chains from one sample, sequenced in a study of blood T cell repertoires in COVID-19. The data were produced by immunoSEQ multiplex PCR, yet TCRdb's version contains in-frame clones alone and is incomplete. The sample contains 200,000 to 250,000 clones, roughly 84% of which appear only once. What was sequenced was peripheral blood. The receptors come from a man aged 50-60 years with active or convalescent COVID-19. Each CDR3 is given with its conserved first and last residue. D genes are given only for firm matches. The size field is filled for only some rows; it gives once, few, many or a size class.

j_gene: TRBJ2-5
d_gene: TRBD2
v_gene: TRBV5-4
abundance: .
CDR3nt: TGTGCCAGCAGCTTGGGGGCGGGGGGGCATGAGACCCAGTACTTC
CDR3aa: CASSLGAGGHETQYF

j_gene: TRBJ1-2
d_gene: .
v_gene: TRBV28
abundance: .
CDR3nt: TGTGCCAGCAGTTTAAGGGGCTGGGGCTACACCTTC
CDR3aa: CASSLRGWGYTF

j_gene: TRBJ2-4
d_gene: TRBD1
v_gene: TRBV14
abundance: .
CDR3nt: TGTGCCAGCAGCCTTGGACAGGCAGGCATTCAGTACTTC
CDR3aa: CASSLGQAGIQYF

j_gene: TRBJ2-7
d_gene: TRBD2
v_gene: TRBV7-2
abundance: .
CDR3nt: TGTGCCAGCAGCATTACTAGCGGCCCTTACGAGCAGTACTTC
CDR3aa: CASSITSGPYEQYF

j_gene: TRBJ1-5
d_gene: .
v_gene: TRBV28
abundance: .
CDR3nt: TGTGCCAGCAACCTTCGGGGGTACAATCAGCCCCAGCATTTT
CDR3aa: CASNLRGYNQPQHF

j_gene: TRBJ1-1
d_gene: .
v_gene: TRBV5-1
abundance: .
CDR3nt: TGCGCCAGCAGCTTGACCGACATCATGAACACTGAAGCTTTCTTT
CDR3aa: CASSLTDIMNTEAFF

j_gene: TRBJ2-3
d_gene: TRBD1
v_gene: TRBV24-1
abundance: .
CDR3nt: TGTGCCACCAGTGATTTGGAGACAGGGTATAACACAGATACGCAGTATTTT
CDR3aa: CATSDLETGYNTDTQYF

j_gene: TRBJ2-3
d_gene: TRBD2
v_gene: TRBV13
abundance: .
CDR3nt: TGTGCCAGCAGCCAACTGACTAGCGGGAGAGCCGGGGTAGATACGCAGTATTTT
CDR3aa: CASSQLTSGRAGVDTQYF

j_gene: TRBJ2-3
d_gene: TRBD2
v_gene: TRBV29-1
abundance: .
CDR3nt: TGCAGCGTGGGGACTAGCGGGAGCACAGATACGCAGTATTTT
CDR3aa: CSVGTSGSTDTQYF

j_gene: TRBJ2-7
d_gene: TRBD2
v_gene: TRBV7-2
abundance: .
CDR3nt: TGTGCCAGCAGCTTAGGAACTAGCGGCCGGGGGGACGAGCAGTACTTC
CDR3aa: CASSLGTSGRGDEQYF

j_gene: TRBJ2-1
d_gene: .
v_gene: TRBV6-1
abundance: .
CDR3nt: TGTGCCAGCAGCGAACAGGAAATTAGCTCCTACAATGAGCAGTTCTTC
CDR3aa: CASSEQEISSYNEQFF

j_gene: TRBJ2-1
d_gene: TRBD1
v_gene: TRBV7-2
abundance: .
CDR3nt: TGTGCCAGCAGCTTCGGACAGGCCTCCTACAATGAGCAGTTCTTC
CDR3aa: CASSFGQASYNEQFF

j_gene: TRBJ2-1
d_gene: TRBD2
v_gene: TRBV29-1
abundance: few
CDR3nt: TGCAGCGTTGGGGGAGGGAGGGCCGAGGGCAATGAGCAGTTCTTC
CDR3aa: CSVGGGRAEGNEQFF

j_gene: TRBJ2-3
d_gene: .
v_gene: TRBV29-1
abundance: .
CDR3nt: TGCAGCGTACGACTGCCAGGGTTCACAGATACGCAGTATTTT
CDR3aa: CSVRLPGFTDTQYF

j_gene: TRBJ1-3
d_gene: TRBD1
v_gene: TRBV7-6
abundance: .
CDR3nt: TGTGCCAGCAGCTTAGCGACGTCGGTGCAACGGGACAGGGGTCGGAACACCATATATTTT
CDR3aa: CASSLATSVQRDRGRNTIYF

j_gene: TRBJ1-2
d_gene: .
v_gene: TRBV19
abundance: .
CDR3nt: TGTGCCAGTAGTACCCACAGGGTTGGCTACACCTTC
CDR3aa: CASSTHRVGYTF

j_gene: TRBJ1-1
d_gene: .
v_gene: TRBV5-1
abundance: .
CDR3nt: TGCGCCAGCAGCTTTGAATCGGGAAACACTGAAGCTTTCTTT
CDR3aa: CASSFESGNTEAFF

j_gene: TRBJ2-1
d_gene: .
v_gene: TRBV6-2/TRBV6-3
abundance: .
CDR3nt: TGTGCCAGCAGTCTAGCCCCAGCCTACAATGAGCAGTTCTTC
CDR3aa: CASSLAPAYNEQFF

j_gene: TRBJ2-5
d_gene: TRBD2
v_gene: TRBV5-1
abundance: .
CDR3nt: TGCGCCAGCAGCAAAGGGACTAGCGGGGCCCACCAAGAGACCCAGTACTTC
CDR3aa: CASSKGTSGAHQETQYF

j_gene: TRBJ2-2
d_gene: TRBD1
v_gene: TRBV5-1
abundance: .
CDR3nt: TGCGCCAGCAGCCCGGGACAGGCCACCGGGGAGCTGTTTTTT
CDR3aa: CASSPGQATGELFF

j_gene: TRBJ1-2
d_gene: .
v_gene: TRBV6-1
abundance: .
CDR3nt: TGTGCCAGCGGGGGGGACCCAAGTCGCAGCTACACCTTC
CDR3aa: CASGGDPSRSYTF

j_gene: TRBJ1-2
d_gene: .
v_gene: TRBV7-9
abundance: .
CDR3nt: TGTGCCAGCAGCTTAGATCAGGGTTTGGGTGGCTACACCTTC
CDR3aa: CASSLDQGLGGYTF

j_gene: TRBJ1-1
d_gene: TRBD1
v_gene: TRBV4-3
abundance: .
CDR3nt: TGCGCCAGCAGCCGATGGACAGGGGCGAACACTGAAGCTTTCTTT
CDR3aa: CASSRWTGANTEAFF

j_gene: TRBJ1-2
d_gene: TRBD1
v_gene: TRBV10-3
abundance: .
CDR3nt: TGTGCCATCAGTGAGTCACCCAGGGGGTATGGCTACACCTTC
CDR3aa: CAISESPRGYGYTF

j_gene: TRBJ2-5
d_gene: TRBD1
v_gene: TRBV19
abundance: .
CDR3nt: TGTGCCAGTAGCTCGGACAGGTTCCAAGAGACCCAGTACTTC
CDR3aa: CASSSDRFQETQYF

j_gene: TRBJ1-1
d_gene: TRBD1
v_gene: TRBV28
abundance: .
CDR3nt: TGTGCCAGCAACCCTACGTGGGGGGACAGGGGGATGGTAGCTTTCTTT
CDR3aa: CASNPTWGDRGMVAFF

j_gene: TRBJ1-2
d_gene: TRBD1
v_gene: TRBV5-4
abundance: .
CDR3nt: TGTGCCAGCAGCCCGGGACAGGGGCCCAACTATGGCTACACCTTC
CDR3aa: CASSPGQGPNYGYTF

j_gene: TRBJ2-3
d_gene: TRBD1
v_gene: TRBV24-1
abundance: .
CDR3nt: TGTGCCACCAGGACAGGGGTAGGGGATACGCAGTATTTT
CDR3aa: CATRTGVGDTQYF

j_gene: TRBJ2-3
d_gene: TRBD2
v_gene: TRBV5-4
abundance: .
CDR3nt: TGTGCCAGCAGCTTGAAACTAGCGGGGGGACGCACAGATACGCAGTATTTT
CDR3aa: CASSLKLAGGRTDTQYF

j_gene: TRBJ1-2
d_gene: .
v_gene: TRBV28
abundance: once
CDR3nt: TGTGCCAGCGGGCGGGCAGGAGATTATGACTACACCTTC
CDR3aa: CASGRAGDYDYTF

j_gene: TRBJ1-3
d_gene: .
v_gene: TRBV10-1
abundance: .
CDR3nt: TGCGCCAGCAGTGAGGGTCCGAGTCCAGGAAACACCATATATTTT
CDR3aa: CASSEGPSPGNTIYF

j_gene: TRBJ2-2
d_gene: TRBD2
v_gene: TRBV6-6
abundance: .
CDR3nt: TGTGCCAGCAGTCTACGGGGACTAGCAGGATCTAACACCGGGGAGCTGTTTTTT
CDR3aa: CASSLRGLAGSNTGELFF

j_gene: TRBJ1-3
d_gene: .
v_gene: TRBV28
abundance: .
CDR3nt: TGTGCCAGCAGTTCCCACAGCTACTCTGGAAACACCATATATTTT
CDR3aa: CASSSHSYSGNTIYF

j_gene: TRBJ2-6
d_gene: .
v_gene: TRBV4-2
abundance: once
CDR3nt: TGTGCCAGCAGCCAACGACACGGCTCTGGGGCCAACGTCCTGACTTTC
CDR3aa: CASSQRHGSGANVLTF

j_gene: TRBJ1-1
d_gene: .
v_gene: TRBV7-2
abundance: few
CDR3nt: TGTGCCAGCAGCTTAGACAGGAACACTGAAGCTTTCTTT
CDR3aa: CASSLDRNTEAFF

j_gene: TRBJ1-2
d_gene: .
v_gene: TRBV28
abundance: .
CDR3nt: TGTGCCAGCAGTCAAAGAGGCTATGGCTACACCTTC
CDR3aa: CASSQRGYGYTF

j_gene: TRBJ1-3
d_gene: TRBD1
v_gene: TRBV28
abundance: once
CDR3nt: TGTGCCAGCAGTTTCTTGGGACAGGGAATCCGAAACACCATATATTTT
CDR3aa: CASSFLGQGIRNTIYF